The clone carrying this TCR beta chain appeared many times. Its target is unknown. This record comes from a study of T cells in Graves' hyperthyroidism and ophthalmopathy. The study's findings and limits: Among clonotypes expanded in thyroid above 0.001, most were also found in blood.

TCR beta CDR3 sequences were amplified from RNA transcripts. The TCR CDR3 first-round RT-PCR relied on the HTBI primer set. TCRdb re-called the multiplex PCR reads with MiXCR, one entry per CDR3 protein. The table lists 330,000 or so distinct CDR3 sequences, approximately 18% of them singletons. Germline V gene sequence: CDR1 MDHEN, CDR2 SYDVKM. This CDR3 is built from 14 residues. The ends lost 6 bases at V and 8 bases at J; junction bases unmatched: 10. Diagnostic decisions used clinical symptoms, serum thyroxine and TRAb, thyroid ultrasound and orbital computed tomography. Fresh peripheral blood, approximately 10 ml, was the source of the PBMCs.

The sequence came from a woman between 40 and 50 years old with Graves' ophthalmopathy. Sequencing input: blood. The chain combines TRBV28 with TRBJ1-2; 9 bases are shared with TRBD1. DNA of the CDR3: TGTGCCAGCAGGTCCACAGGGGGCGTTTACGGCTACACCTTC. Protein sequence: CASRSTGGVYGYTF.